A single sample is the source of the 25 T cell receptor beta chains below, sequenced in a study of T-cell memory formation after mild COVID-19. TCRdb called the 5' RACE reads again in MiXCR, with one record for every CDR3 protein. The sample comprises 300,000 to 350,000 distinct CDR3 sequences, 10% to 15% of which are singletons, and 20% to 25% rests with the top ten. The sequenced material came from PBMCs or a T cell subset sorted from them (not recorded which). The receptors shown here come from a man between 18 and 35 years old who had mild COVID-19 (a few samples of this study predate the infection). Cell type and time point are not known.

The V gene is TRBV7-3, the J gene TRBJ2-3; 12 nucleotides line up with TRBD2. The CDR3 runs to 16 residues. V trimming: 4 bases; J trimming: 5 bases; junction bases outside the gene matches: 7. Germline V gene data show CDR1 as SGHTA and CDR2 as FQGTGA. The CDR3 bases are TGTGCCAGCAGCTCATCTAGCGGGGGGGCCGGAGATACGCAGTATTTT. Protein sequence: CASSSSSGGAGDTQYF. The full variable domain, rest sourced from reference TRBV7-3 and TRBJ2-3, is GAGVSQTPSNKVTEKGKYVELRCDPISGHTALYWYRQSLGQGPEFLIYFQGTGAADDSGLPNDRFFAVRPEGSVSTLKIQRTERGDSAVYLCASSSSSGGAGDTQYFGPGTRLTVL.

The chain couples TRBV25-1 to TRBJ1-2, with D uncertain. CDR1 and CDR2 from the germline V gene are MGHDK and SYGVNS. Trimming cost V 4 bases and J 7 bases, with 7 bases left between them. The length of the CDR3 is 11 residues. The CDR3 DNA is TGTGCCAGCAGTGCCGACGTTGGCTACACCTTC. Its protein product is CASSADVGYTF.

This clonotype turned up a few times. The chain couples TRBV2 to TRBJ2-1; D unclear. V was pared by 1 base and J by 10 bases, with 5 bases between. CDR3 size: 11 residues. Per the germline V gene, CDR1 is SNHLY and CDR2 is FYNNEI. CDR3 amino acids: CASSEGLEQFF. The CDR3 DNA sequence: TGTGCCAGCAGTGAAGGGCTGGAGCAGTTCTTC.

This clonotype was found many times. The CDR3: CSVVGQGFYEQYF. The DNA for the CDR3 is TGCAGCGTTGTGGGACAGGGATTTTACGAGCAGTACTTC. The rearrangement links TRBV29-1 to TRBJ2-7; 9 positions match TRBD1. This CDR3 contains 13 residues. In germline, CDR1 is SQVTM, CDR2 ANQGSEA. With 4 bases clipped from V and 4 bases from J, the junction kept 5 bases outside the gene matches.

The chain combines TRBV5-1 with TRBJ2-7; TRBD2 matches at 8 bases. The CDR3 runs to 15 residues. The V and J ends lost 2 bases and 3 bases, in that order; junction bases with no gene match: 7. The V gene's germline CDR1 is SGHRS and CDR2 YFSETQ. The CDR3 DNA reads TGCGCCAGCAGCTTACTAGCGGATCACTTCTACGAGCAGTACTTC. Protein sequence: CASSLLADHFYEQYF.

This clonotype has just a few counts. The chain links TRBV29-1 to TRBJ1-3, with D maybe TRBD1 (6 bases). The CDR3 spans 16 residues. Germline V gives CDR1 SQVTM, CDR2 ANQGSEA. V lost 6 bases, J lost 2 bases, and 20 bases lay in between. CDR3 loop: CSVVYADSPTGNTIYF. The CDR3 DNA reads TGCAGCGTCGTGTATGCGGACAGCCCGACTGGAAACACCATATATTTT.

A remark on this clonotype: Just one base apart from a much larger clone, this may be a read error. The chain is built from TRBV10-3 and TRBJ1-1; D not certain. The CDR3 consists of 11 residues. Germline loops: CDR1 ENHRY, CDR2 SYGVKD. The CDR3 nucleotides are TGTTCCATCGGCGAGAGCCCGGAAGCTTTCTTT. Protein sequence: CSIGESPEAFF.

This clonotype has only a few counts. The genes are TRBV7-3 and TRBJ2-7, with D maybe TRBD1 (5 bases). The V and J ends lost 5 bases and 3 bases respectively, with 11 bases between them. The CDR3 spans 13 residues. Germline V lookup: CDR1 SGHTA, CDR2 FQGTGA. The CDR3 nucleotides read TGTGCCAGCAGCCCCTCGACAGACTACGAGCAGTACTTC. It specifies CASSPSTDYEQYF.

This clonotype was detected a few times. The V call is TRBV10-3, the J call TRBJ1-1, with D perhaps TRBD1 (6 bases). This CDR3 spans 13 amino acids. The germline V gene has CDR1 ENHRY and CDR2 SYGVKD. The ends were cut back, 1 base at V and 5 bases at J, with 8 bases in the middle. CDR3 region: CAISELDSTEAFF. CDR3 DNA sequence: TGTGCCATCAGTGAGTTGGACAGTACTGAAGCTTTCTTT.

The chain combines TRBV5-6 with TRBJ2-5; TRBD2 matches at 7 bases. Germline CDR1 and CDR2: SGHDT and YYEEEE. The CDR3 extends over 13 amino acids. V lost 6 bases to trimming and J lost 3 bases; unmatched junction nucleotides: 5. Here the CDR3 DNA reads TGTGCCAGCACTAGGCGGGGGAAAGAGACCCAGTACTTC. Amino acid sequence: CASTRRGKETQYF. Based on the CDR3 plus reference TRBV5-6 and TRBJ2-5, the full variable domain is DAGVTQSPTHLIKTRGQQVTLRCSPKSGHDTVSWYQQALGQGPQFIFQYYEEEERQRGNFPDRFSGHQFPNYSSELNVNALLLGDSALYLCASTRRGKETQYFGPGTRLLVL.

This chain links TRBV30 with TRBJ1-1; no reliable D call. Germline CDR1 GTSNPN, CDR2 SVGIG (reference sequence). V was cut by 3 bases and J by 2 bases, with 7 bases left in between. The CDR3 consists of 12 residues. This chain's CDR3 is CAWSGENTEAFF. The CDR3 DNA reads TGTGCCTGGAGCGGGGAAAACACTGAAGCTTTCTTT. Full variable domain (outside the CDR3, taken from reference TRBV30 and TRBJ1-1): SQTIHQWPATLVQPVGSPLSLECTVEGTSNPNLYWYRQAAGRGLQLLFYSVGIGQISSEVPQNLSASRPQDRQFILSSKKLLLSDSGFYLCAWSGENTEAFFGQGTRLTVV.

The sample holds a few counts of this clonotype. This chain uses TRBV5-1 with TRBJ2-1, with D uncertain. Looked up from germline, CDR1 is SGHRS and CDR2 is YFSETQ. This CDR3 has 14 residues. V was pared by 1 base and J by 5 bases, with 10 bases between. The CDR3 sequence: CASSLTAANNEQFF. The CDR3 nucleotides are TGCGCCAGCAGCTTGACAGCCGCGAACAATGAGCAGTTCTTC.

The sample holds many counts of this clonotype. The rearrangement links TRBV5-4 to TRBJ2-7; the D call may be TRBD1 or TRBD2 (6 bases each). This CDR3 spans 15 amino acids. The germline CDR1 and CDR2 sequences are SGHNT and YYREEE (reference sequence). Trimming left V 5 bases short and J 3 bases short, with 18 bases between. CDR3 in amino acids: CASRFGPGDNYEQYV. In DNA form, the CDR3 reads TGTGCCAGCAGGTTTGGACCGGGGGACAACTACGAGCAGTACGTC.

This clonotype has more than one count but fewer than ten. This rearrangement joins TRBV5-1 to TRBJ2-7; D not certain. V was pared by 0 bases and J by 0 bases, with 7 bases between. Germline V gene lookup returns CDR1 SGHRS and CDR2 YFSETQ. CDR3 size: 14 residues. The CDR3 region has the DNA TGCGCCAGCAGCTTGGCTCCGGCCTCCTACGAGCAGTACGTC. Protein: CASSLAPASYEQYV.

V gene TRBV7-9 combines with J gene TRBJ2-1; no definite D call. Germline loops: CDR1 SEHNR, CDR2 FQNEAQ (reference sequence). This CDR3 contains 16 residues. V was cut by 4 bases and J by 0 bases, with 13 bases left in between. The CDR3 bases are TGTGCCAGCAGCTCGACGCTTGCAAGCTCCTACAATGAGCAGTTCTTC. Protein: CASSSTLASSYNEQFF.

This clonotype was recorded many times. The gene calls are TRBV28 and TRBJ1-6, with 9 bases lining up with TRBD1. The CDR3 is made up of 15 amino acids. Trimming took 7 bases from V and 14 from J; bases not matched to a gene: 15. Germline lookup yields CDR1 MDHEN and CDR2 SYDVKM. The CDR3 DNA reads TGTGCCAGCACCATTAACCCGGGACAGGGCCGCACCCTCCACTTT. It specifies CASTINPGQGRTLHF.

This clonotype was counted between two and nine times. This CDR3 reads CASSQGIGTISEQYF. The CDR3 nucleotides are TGCGCCAGCAGCCAAGGGATCGGGACAATCTCCGAGCAGTACTTC. The chain recombines TRBV4-1 with TRBJ2-7, with D tentatively TRBD1 (6 bases). CDR1 is MGHRA and CDR2 is YSYEKL in the germline V gene. There are 15 residues in the CDR3. V lost 1 base and J lost 6, with 16 bases in between.

This chain links TRBV5-1 with TRBJ2-5; a possible D gene is TRBD1 (6 bases). The germline V gene encodes CDR1 SGHRS and CDR2 YFSETQ. CDR3 length: 16 residues. Trimming cost V 3 bases and J 1 base, with 16 bases left between them. DNA for the CDR3: TGCGCCAGCAGCTCCTCCAGTACAGGGATCCAAGAGACCCAGTACTTC. Protein sequence: CASSSSSTGIQETQYF. The entire variable domain, with the rest obtained from reference TRBV5-1 and TRBJ2-5, is as follows: KAGVTQTPRYLIKTRGQQVTLSCSPISGHRSVSWYQQTPGQGLQFLFEYFSETQRNKGNFPGRFSGRQFSNSRSEMNVSTLELGDSALYLCASSSSSTGIQETQYFGPGTRLLVL.

This sequence joins TRBV27 and TRBJ2-3, with a tentative D call TRBD1 (6 bases). The V end lost 5 bases, the J end lost 4 bases, and 13 bases lay between the germline ends. This CDR3 comprises 14 residues. The V gene's germline CDR1 is MNHEY and CDR2 SMNVEV (reference sequence). The CDR3, as DNA: TGTGCCAGCAGTCATGACAGGTTCCCAGATACGCAGTATTTT. Translated: CASSHDRFPDTQYF.

This clonotype came up a few times. The rearrangement uses TRBV5-5 and TRBJ1-1; D uncertain. V shed 4 bases and J shed 6 bases, with 16 bases lying between them. Germline V gene lookup returns CDR1 SGHKS and CDR2 YYEKEE (reference sequence). This CDR3 contains 14 residues. Written as DNA, the CDR3 is TGTGCCAGCAGCCCCCGGGGAGGGCCCGCTGAAGCTTTCTTT. Its protein is CASSPRGGPAEAFF.

This clonotype came up a few times. V is TRBV7-9 and J is TRBJ2-5; 8 positions agree with TRBD1. V was pared by 5 bases and J by 4 bases, with 15 bases of the junction left unmatched. This CDR3 contains 17 residues. CDR1 and CDR2 from the germline V gene are SEHNR and FQNEAQ (reference sequence). The CDR3 region has the DNA TGTGCCAGCAGCGGCGGGACAGGATACCCTCGGCCAGAGACCCAGTACTTC. Amino acids: CASSGGTGYPRPETQYF.

The J gene is TRBJ2-5, the V gene TRBV5-1; perhaps TRBD2 as D (6 bases). This CDR3 has 12 amino acids. Germline V gene lookup returns CDR1 SGHRS and CDR2 YFSETQ. Trimming removed 5 bases from V and 5 bases from J, with 10 bases in between. The CDR3 bases are TGCGCCAGCAGGCCGGAGGGGGAGACCCAGTACTTC. It is translated as CASRPEGETQYF.

A few counts support this clonotype. The chain combines TRBV2 with TRBJ2-2; D is perhaps TRBD1 (6 bases). Deletions cut 6 bases from V and 4 bases from J, with 12 bases between. This CDR3 is 14 amino acids long. Germline V gene sequence: CDR1 SNHLY, CDR2 FYNNEI. The CDR3 DNA is TGTGCCAGCAGGAGGCAGGGGAGCACCGGGGAGCTGTTTTTT. Protein sequence: CASRRQGSTGELFF.

This clonotype was counted only a few times. This chain joins TRBV3-1 and TRBJ1-3; no definite D call. CDR1 is LGHDT, CDR2 YNNKEL, per germline (reference sequence). The CDR3 loop spans 15 amino acids. The V end lost 0 bases, the J end lost 9 bases, and 15 bases lay between the germline ends. This chain's CDR3 is CASSQETPGRSTIYF. The CDR3 bases are TGTGCCAGCAGCCAAGAGACACCGGGCAGGAGCACCATATATTTT.

Many counts were recorded for this clonotype. The J gene is TRBJ2-5, the V gene TRBV7-2; no clear D. The CDR3 has 14 residues. Germline V CDR1 and CDR2: SGHTA, FQGNSA. V lost 5 bases to trimming and J lost 1 base, with 11 bases between them. The CDR3 nucleotides read TGTGCCAGCAGCCAGAGGTGGTCCCAAGAGACCCAGTACTTC. Translating it yields CASSQRWSQETQYF.